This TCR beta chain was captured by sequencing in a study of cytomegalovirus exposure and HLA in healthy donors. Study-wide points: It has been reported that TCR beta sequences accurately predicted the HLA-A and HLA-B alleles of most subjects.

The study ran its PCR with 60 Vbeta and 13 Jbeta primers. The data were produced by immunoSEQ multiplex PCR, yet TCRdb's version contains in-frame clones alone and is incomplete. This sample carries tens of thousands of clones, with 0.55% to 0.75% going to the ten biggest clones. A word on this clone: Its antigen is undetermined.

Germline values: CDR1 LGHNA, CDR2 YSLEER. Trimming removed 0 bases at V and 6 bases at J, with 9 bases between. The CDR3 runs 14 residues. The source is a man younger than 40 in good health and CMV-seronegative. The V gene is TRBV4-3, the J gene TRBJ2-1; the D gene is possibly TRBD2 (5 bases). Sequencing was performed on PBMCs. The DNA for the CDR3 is TGCGCCAGCAGCCAAGATTCCGGGGTCAATGAGCAGTTCTTC. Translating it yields CASSQDSGVNEQFF.